A single T cell receptor (beta chain) is shown here with its context. Its antigen is still unknown. This entry belongs to a study of TIL therapy for anti-PD-1-resistant metastatic lung cancer. Looking at the study overall: Tumors were harvested before any PD-1/PD-L1 blockade.

This was the immunoSEQ v3 assay. Sequencing depth was about 2 million read pairs for survey level, about 5-6 million for deep. Sequencing used immunoSEQ multiplex PCR; TCRdb keeps in-frame clones, though not all of them. The data show approximately 47,000 clones, 80% to 90% seen once. Study-wide results and caveats: The baseline peripheral repertoire was partially replaced by infused TIL clonotypes that later decayed. Patients were highly selected, enriched for treatment-naive, never-smoker and oncogene-addicted cases.

The CDR3 runs to 15 residues. Germline V gives CDR1 SGDLS, CDR2 YYNGEE. V was cut by 1 base and J by 3 bases, with 11 bases left in between. Time point reported: pre-treatment sample, taken before nivolumab and TIL therapy. The gene calls are TRBV9 and TRBJ1-5; TRBD1 is a possible D gene (6 bases). This specimen consisted of blood, obtained at baseline. The clonotype comes from a person between 25 and 79 years old with non-small cell lung cancer. CDR3 protein: CASSVLDSPNQPQHF. The CDR3 DNA reads TGTGCCAGCAGCGTATTGGACAGCCCCAATCAGCCCCAGCATTTT.